One sample yielded the 9 T cell receptor beta chains listed below, sequenced in a study of shared clonotypes between healthy human individuals (dated by TCRdb to the early 2020s). Receptor libraries were prepared by the immunoSEQ multiplex PCR assay. What TCRdb holds here is the immuneACCESS table cut down to in-frame rearrangements. Part of the clones is not present; checked against another copy, under half of the missing clones reflect an unresolved V gene, and the others are unexplained. The sample yields approximately 440,000 clones; approximately 71% were counted once. The ten largest account for about 11% of the sample. The sample consisted of PBMCs. These receptors came from a woman aged 40 to 50 in good health. Some clones in this sample may be carry-over from other donors' samples.

The rearrangement joins TRBV5-4 to TRBJ2-5; D is possibly TRBD1 (6 bases). In germline, CDR1 is SGHNT, CDR2 YYREEE (reference sequence). The CDR3 sequence is 14 residues long. V was shortened by 3 bases and J by 1 base, with 10 bases between the two germline ends. CDR3 sequence reads: CASSYDRIQETQYF. The CDR3 DNA sequence: TGTGCCAGCAGCTACGACAGGATCCAAGAGACCCAGTACTTC. Using reference TRBV5-4 and TRBJ2-5 for the parts outside the CDR3, the full variable domain is ETGVTQSPTHLIKTRGQQVTLRCSSQSGHNTVSWYQQALGQGPQFIFQYYREEENGRGNFPPRFSGLQFPNYSSELNVNALELDDSALYLCASSYDRIQETQYFGPGTRLLVL.

Regarding this clone: The same CDR3 can be traced to other DNA sequences in this sample. This chain connects TRBV28 to TRBJ1-1; D uncertain. CDR1 is MDHEN and CDR2 is SYDVKM in the germline V gene. There are 12 residues in the CDR3. V was shortened by 3 bases and J by 5 bases, with 7 bases between the two germline ends. CDR3 residues: CASSFQRTEAFF. Here the CDR3 DNA reads TGTGCCAGCAGTTTCCAGAGGACTGAAGCTTTCTTT.

This clone has just a few counts. The chain is built from TRBV5-1 and TRBJ2-1; no firm D call. V shed 1 base and J shed 8 bases, with 10 bases lying between them. The germline gives CDR1 SGHRS, CDR2 YFSETQ. The CDR3 has 13 amino acids. In DNA form, the CDR3 reads TGCGCCAGCAGCTTGATGGATGGGGATGAGCAGTTCTTC. It encodes CASSLMDGDEQFF.

The CDR3 DNA is TGCGCCAGCAGCAGACAGCCCTCCGGGGAGCTGTTTTTT. Protein product: CASSRQPSGELFF. The V call is TRBV5-1, the J call TRBJ2-2; TRBD1 is a possible D gene (5 bases). The CDR3 contains 13 residues. Germline CDR1 is SGHRS and CDR2 is YFSETQ. V lost 4 bases to trimming and J lost 6 bases, with 10 bases between them.

The V gene is TRBV5-4, the J gene TRBJ2-1, with 7 bases matching TRBD1. The germline CDR1 and CDR2 sequences are SGHNT and YYREEE (reference sequence). Losses at the gene ends were 0 bases for V and 8 bases for J; bases not matched to a gene: 8. The length of the CDR3 is 15 residues. The CDR3 DNA follows: TGTGCCAGCAGCTTGGGCCGGACAGGCTTATATGAGCAGTTCTTC. This encodes CASSLGRTGLYEQFF.

The J gene is TRBJ1-4, the V gene TRBV28; 7 bases map to TRBD1. This CDR3 region has 15 residues. V lost 2 bases to trimming and J lost 5 bases; unmatched junction nucleotides: 5. The germline V gene has CDR1 MDHEN and CDR2 SYDVKM. The CDR3 is CASSLRGTENEKLFF. CDR3 DNA sequence: TGTGCCAGCAGTTTAAGAGGGACAGAAAATGAAAAACTGTTTTTT.

This clone was counted once. The chain joins TRBV20-1 to TRBJ2-7; D unresolved. The V gene lost 3 bases and the J gene lost 4 bases, with 7 bases spanning the gap. The CDR3 loop spans 11 amino acids. CDR1 DFQATT and CDR2 SNEGSKA come from the germline V gene (reference sequence). The chain's CDR3 is CSASLGYEQYF. The CDR3 DNA reads as TGCAGTGCTAGTCTAGGTTACGAGCAGTACTTC.

The chain employs TRBV5-4 and TRBJ2-1; D possibly corresponds to TRBD2 (7 bases). Per the germline V gene, CDR1 is SGHNT and CDR2 is YYREEE (reference sequence). V lost 3 bases, J lost 0 bases, and 13 bases lay in between. The CDR3 runs to 16 residues. Here the CDR3 reads CASSSGGGNSYNEQFF. CDR3 nucleotides: TGTGCCAGCAGCTCGGGGGGCGGGAACTCCTACAATGAGCAGTTCTTC.

The gene calls are TRBV7-7 and TRBJ2-3; perhaps TRBD1 as D (7 bases). The ends were cut back, 10 bases at V and 6 bases at J, with 20 bases in the middle. CDR3 length: 14 amino acids. Germline V gene sequence: CDR1 SSHAT, CDR2 FNYEAQ (reference sequence). The CDR3 sequence is CAIHDGGGKDTQYF. CDR3 nucleotide sequence: TGTGCCATCCACGACGGAGGGGGCAAGGATACGCAGTATTTT. Looking up the rest from reference TRBV7-7 and TRBJ2-3 gives the full variable domain: GAGVSQSPRYKVTKRGQDVTLRCDPISSHATLYWYQQALGQGPEFLTYFNYEAQPDKSGLPSDRFSAERPEGSISTLTIQRTEQRDSAMYRCAIHDGGGKDTQYFGPGTRLTVL.